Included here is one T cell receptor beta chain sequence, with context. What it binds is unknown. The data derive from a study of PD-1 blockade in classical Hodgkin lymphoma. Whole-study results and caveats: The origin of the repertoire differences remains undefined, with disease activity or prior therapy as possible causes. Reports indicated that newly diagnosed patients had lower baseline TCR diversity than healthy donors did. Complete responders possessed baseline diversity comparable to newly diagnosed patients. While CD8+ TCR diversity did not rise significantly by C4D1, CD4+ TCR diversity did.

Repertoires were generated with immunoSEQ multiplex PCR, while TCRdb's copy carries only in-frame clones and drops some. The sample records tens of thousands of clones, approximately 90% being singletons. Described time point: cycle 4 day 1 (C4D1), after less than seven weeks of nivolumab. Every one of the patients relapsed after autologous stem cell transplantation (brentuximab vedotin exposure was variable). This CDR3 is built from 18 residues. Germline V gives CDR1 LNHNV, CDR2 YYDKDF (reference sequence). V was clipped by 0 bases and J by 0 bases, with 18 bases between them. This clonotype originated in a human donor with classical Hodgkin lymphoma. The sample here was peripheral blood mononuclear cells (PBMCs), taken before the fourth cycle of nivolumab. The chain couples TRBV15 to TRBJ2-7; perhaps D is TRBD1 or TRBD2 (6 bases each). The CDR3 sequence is CATSRDTGFRGPSYEQYF. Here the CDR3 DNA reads TGTGCCACCAGCAGAGATACCGGATTTCGGGGGCCCTCCTACGAGCAGTACTTC.